The rows below give T cell receptor beta chains drawn from one sample of a study of radiation and T cells in renal cell carcinoma. Sequenced by immunoSEQ multiplex PCR; TCRdb stores in-frame clones only, minus some. The sample carries fewer than 45,000 clones, about 82% recorded once. Sequenced material: blood, taken from a patient whose treatment included radiotherapy and nephrectomy. The source is a woman in her 70s with renal cell carcinoma. The CDR3 runs from the conserved cysteine through the conserved F or W. A D gene is named only where the DNA matches it firmly. A row's size may be missing; if present it is once, few, many or a size class.

d_call,j_call,clone_size,v_call,cdr3_aa,cdr3_nt
TRBD1,TRBJ2-3,.,TRBV4-2,CASSKGQVGSTDTQYF,TGTGCCAGCAGCAAGGGACAGGTGGGGAGCACAGATACGCAGTATTTT
.,TRBJ2-1,.,TRBV6-1,CASSVGAANVEEQFF,TGTGCCAGCAGTGTCGGCGCTGCCAACGTAGAGGAGCAGTTCTTC
.,TRBJ2-3,.,TRBV7-8,CASSRGEAVDTQYF,TGTGCCAGCAGCCGCGGGGAGGCGGTAGATACGCAGTATTTT
.,TRBJ2-2,once,TRBV11-2,CASSLEFRAGGTGELFF,TGTGCCAGCAGCTTAGAATTTCGGGCAGGGGGGACCGGGGAGCTGTTTTTT
TRBD2,TRBJ2-5,.,TRBV19,CASSMTGLAAESQYF,TGTGCCAGTAGTATGACGGGACTAGCTGCGGAGTCCCAGTACTTC
TRBD1,TRBJ2-2,.,TRBV30,CACTGGMTLSGELFF,TGTGCCTGTACAGGGGGAATGACTCTATCCGGGGAGCTGTTTTTT
TRBD2,TRBJ2-7,.,TRBV10-1,CASSERRGGVDEQYF,TGCGCCAGCAGTGAACGGCGGGGGGGCGTCGACGAGCAGTACTTC
.,TRBJ1-3,once,TRBV19,CATSEGSSGNTIYF,TGTGCCACATCTGAGGGGTCCTCTGGAAACACCATATATTTT
.,TRBJ1-2,.,TRBV5-1,CASSPGRMNYGYTF,TGCGCCAGCAGCCCCGGGCGGATGAACTATGGCTACACCTTC
.,TRBJ1-1,.,TRBV6-6,CASRTSSWNTEAFF,TGTGCCAGCAGGACGAGCAGCTGGAACACTGAAGCTTTCTTT
.,TRBJ2-7,.,TRBV25-1,CASQGGPGTEQYF,TGTGCCAGCCAGGGGGGTCCTGGGACGGAGCAGTACTTC
.,TRBJ2-7,.,TRBV18,CASSPRTSAGYEQYF,TGTGCCAGCTCACCTAGGACGAGCGCTGGCTACGAGCAGTACTTC
.,TRBJ1-5,.,TRBV5-6,CASSSWPTGNQPQHF,TGTGCCAGCAGCTCCTGGCCTACTGGCAATCAGCCCCAGCATTTT
.,TRBJ1-2,.,TRBV28,CASSLQGNGYTF,TGTGCCAGCAGTTTACAGGGAAATGGCTACACCTTC